These T cell receptor beta chains were read from a single sample in a study of OX40 agonist ivuxolimab in advanced cancers. Measured with immunoSEQ multiplex PCR; TCRdb has only the in-frame clones, and not every one. The sample lists over 85,000 clones; roughly 80% were seen once. The sequences come from CD4+ or CD8+ T cells sorted from blood, collected in a trial of the OX40 agonist ivuxolimab. These receptors were obtained from an adult with an advanced solid tumor such as melanoma, head and neck, liver or kidney cancer. Each CDR3 is given with its conserved first and last residue. The order of the fields is D gene, J gene, V gene, clone size, CDR3 protein, CDR3 DNA. The D gene is left open where the match is weak. Only part of the rows carry a size: once, few, many, or a class if the clone is expanded.

>-|TRBJ2-1|TRBV10-3|-
CAISEMGEDGNEQFF
TGTGCCATCAGTGAGATGGGGGAGGATGGGAATGAGCAGTTCTTC
>-|TRBJ2-3|TRBV19|-
CASTLAGAITDTQYF
TGTGCCAGTACCTTGGCAGGGGCGATCACAGATACGCAGTATTTT
>TRBD1|TRBJ1-5|TRBV5-4|-
CASSWDRAQPQHF
TGTGCCAGCAGCTGGGACAGGGCTCAGCCCCAGCATTTT
>TRBD2|TRBJ2-5|TRBV6-1|-
CASSERAGGKQETQYF
TGTGCCAGCAGTGAACGGGCGGGGGGAAAACAAGAGACCCAGTACTTC
>-|TRBJ2-7|TRBV7-9|-
CASSLQSTGDEQYF
TGTGCCAGCAGCTTACAATCGACAGGCGACGAGCAGTACTTC
>-|TRBJ2-2|TRBV18|-
CASSPSGRSNTGELFF
TGTGCCAGCTCACCTTCTGGACGATCGAACACCGGGGAGCTGTTTTTT
>TRBD2|TRBJ2-5|TRBV27|few
CASRITSGQETQYF
TGTGCCAGCCGAATAACTAGCGGGCAAGAGACCCAGTACTTC
>-|TRBJ2-1|TRBV4-3|-
CASSISGLYNEQFF
TGCGCCAGCAGCATTAGCGGACTATACAATGAGCAGTTCTTC
>-|TRBJ2-7|TRBV19|-
CASSTDGYYEQYF
TGTGCCAGTAGCACGGACGGGTACTACGAGCAGTACTTC
>-|TRBJ2-3|TRBV7-2|-
CASSFPRVGDTQYF
TGTGCCAGCAGCTTTCCTCGGGTGGGAGATACGCAGTATTTT
>-|TRBJ1-1|TRBV6-5|-
CASSPPGLTEAFF
TGTGCCAGCAGCCCACCGGGTTTGACTGAAGCTTTCTTT
>-|TRBJ2-7|TRBV7-2|-
CASSLAGRSYEQYF
TGTGCCAGCAGCTTAGCTGGTCGGTCCTACGAGCAGTACTTC
>-|TRBJ2-7|TRBV7-2|-
CASSLLPGAVEQYF
TGTGCCAGCAGCTTGTTACCCGGGGCCGTAGAGCAGTACTTC
>-|TRBJ2-7|TRBV4-2|-
CASSQERGPYEQYF
TGTGCCAGCAGCCAAGAGCGGGGCCCCTACGAGCAGTACTTC
>TRBD2|TRBJ2-3|TRBV19|-
CASSLREGTDTQYF
TGTGCCAGTAGTCTGCGGGAGGGCACAGATACGCAGTATTTT
>-|TRBJ1-1|TRBV5-4|-
CASSIQGRTEAFF
TGTGCCAGCAGCATACAGGGTAGGACTGAAGCTTTCTTT
>-|TRBJ2-1|TRBV29-1|few
CSVFLARPYNEQFF
TGCAGCGTTTTTCTAGCGAGACCTTACAATGAGCAGTTCTTC
>-|TRBJ1-4|TRBV25-1|-
CASSESGGKNEKLFF
TGTGCCAGCAGTGAATCTGGTGGAAAGAATGAAAAACTGTTTTTT
>-|TRBJ2-1|TRBV7-3|-
CASSSQGSGEQFF
TGTGCCAGCAGCTCCCAGGGTTCCGGTGAGCAGTTCTTC
>-|TRBJ1-2|TRBV2|-
CASSAQGPTNYGYTF
TGTGCCAGCAGTGCCCAGGGACCGACCAACTATGGCTACACCTTC
>-|TRBJ1-1|TRBV7-2|once
CASSLVTLNTEAFF
TGTGCCAGCAGTCTAGTCACGCTGAACACTGAAGCTTTCTTT
>TRBD1|TRBJ1-2|TRBV7-2|-
CASSLGQGNYGYTF
TGTGCCAGCAGCTTAGGACAGGGAAACTATGGCTACACCTTC
>-|TRBJ2-3|TRBV4-3|-
CASSQAGVTDTQYF
TGCGCCAGCAGCCAAGCGGGGGTAACAGATACGCAGTATTTT
>-|TRBJ2-5|TRBV30|-
CAWSGGVQETQYF
TGTGCCTGGAGCGGGGGTGTCCAAGAGACCCAGTACTTC
>TRBD1|TRBJ2-7|TRBV11-2|-
CASSPGAGTGWGEQYF
TGTGCCAGCAGCCCCGGAGCCGGGACAGGGTGGGGCGAGCAGTACTTC
>-|TRBJ1-1|TRBV28|-
CASSLSLRVKAFF
TGTGCCAGCAGTTTATCCCTCAGGGTGAAAGCTTTCTTT
>-|TRBJ2-3|TRBV7-9|few
CASSLLSTDTQYF
TGTGCCAGCAGCTTACTTAGCACAGATACGCAGTATTTT
>TRBD1|TRBJ1-1|TRBV7-2|-
CASRIRDSEAFF
TGTGCCAGCAGGATCCGGGACAGTGAAGCTTTCTTT